This T cell receptor beta chain was sequenced in a study of glioma-infiltrating T cells after dendritic cell vaccination. TCRdb's table, derived via immunoSEQ multiplex PCR, lists solely in-frame clones and lacks some. Of over 75,000 clones listed, about 81% are singletons. The sample's time point: after dendritic cell vaccination, including at tumor progression/relapse. This CDR3 comprises 13 residues. In germline, CDR1 is MNHNS, CDR2 SASEGT. V was trimmed by 4 bases and J by 3 bases, leaving 10 bases between them. The sequencing here drew on blood, taken after dendritic cell vaccination. The chain links TRBV6-1 to TRBJ2-7, with D uncertain. This TCR was recovered from a human donor with glioblastoma. The CDR3 loop reads CASSARHIYEQYV. The CDR3 DNA follows: TGTGCCAGCAGTGCAAGACACATCTACGAGCAGTACGTC.